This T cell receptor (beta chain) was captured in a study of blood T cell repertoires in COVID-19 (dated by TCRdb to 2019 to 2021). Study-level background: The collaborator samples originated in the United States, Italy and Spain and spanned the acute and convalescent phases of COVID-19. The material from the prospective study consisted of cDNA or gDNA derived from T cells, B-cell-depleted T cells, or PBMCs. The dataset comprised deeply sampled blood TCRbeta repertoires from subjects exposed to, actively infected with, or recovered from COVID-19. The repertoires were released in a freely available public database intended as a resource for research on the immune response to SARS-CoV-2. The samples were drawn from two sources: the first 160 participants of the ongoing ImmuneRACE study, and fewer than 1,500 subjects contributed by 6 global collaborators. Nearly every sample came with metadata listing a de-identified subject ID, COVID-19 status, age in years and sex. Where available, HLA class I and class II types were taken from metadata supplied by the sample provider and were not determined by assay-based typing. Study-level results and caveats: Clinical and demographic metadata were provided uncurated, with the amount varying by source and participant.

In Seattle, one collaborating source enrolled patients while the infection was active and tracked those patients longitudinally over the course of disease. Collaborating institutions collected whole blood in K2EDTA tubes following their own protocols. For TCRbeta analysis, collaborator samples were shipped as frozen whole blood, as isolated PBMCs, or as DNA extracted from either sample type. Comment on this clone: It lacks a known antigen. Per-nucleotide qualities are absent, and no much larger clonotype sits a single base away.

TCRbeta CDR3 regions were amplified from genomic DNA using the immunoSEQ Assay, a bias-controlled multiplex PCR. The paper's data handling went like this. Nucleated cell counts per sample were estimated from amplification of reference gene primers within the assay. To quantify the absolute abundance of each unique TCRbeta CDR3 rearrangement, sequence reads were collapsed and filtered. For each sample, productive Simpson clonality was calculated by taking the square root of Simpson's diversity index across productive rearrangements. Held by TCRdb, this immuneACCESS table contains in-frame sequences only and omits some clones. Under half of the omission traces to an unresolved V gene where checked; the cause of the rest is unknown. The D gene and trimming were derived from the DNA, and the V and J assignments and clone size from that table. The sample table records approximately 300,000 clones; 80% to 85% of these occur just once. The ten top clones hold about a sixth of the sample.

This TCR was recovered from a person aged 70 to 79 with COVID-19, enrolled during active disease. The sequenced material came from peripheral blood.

The CDR3 in this case is CASSPGTGYTGELFF. The bases are TGCGCCAGCAGCCCCGGGACAGGGTACACCGGGGAGCTGTTTTTT. Recombination linked TRBV4-1 to TRBJ2-2, with 9 middle bases fitting TRBD1. The cysteine opens and the phenylalanine closes a CDR3 of 15 amino acids. Only CDR3 DNA is held: 45 bases, read in frame from base 1. Sequences MGHRA (CDR1) and YSYEKL (CDR2) are obtained from the germline V gene. V is pruned by 4 bases and J by 3 bases, leaving 3 bases of the junction without a gene match.